These T cell receptor beta chains were read from a single sample in a study of blood T cell repertoires in COVID-19. Some clones are missing from TCRdb's copy, which holds only in-frame ones; the method was immunoSEQ multiplex PCR. This table has fewer than 200,000 clones, about 82% appearing once. Sequencing was performed on peripheral blood. The receptors derive from a woman of 80 years or more with COVID-19, enrolled during active disease. The CDR3 runs from the conserved cysteine through the conserved F or W. Each record gives: V gene, D gene, clone size, J gene, CDR3 protein, CDR3 DNA. The D gene is left open where the match is weak. Expanded clones are given a class, and other clones once, few, many or no size at all.

TRBV25-1	.	.	TRBJ1-4	CASSEYPGRGDEKLFF	TGTGCCAGCAGTGAATATCCCGGGAGGGGCGACGAAAAACTGTTTTTT
TRBV5-1	.	.	TRBJ2-7	CASREVDYEQYF	TGCGCCAGCAGGGAGGTAGACTACGAGCAGTACTTC
TRBV5-6	.	.	TRBJ1-1	CASSYGSWARTEAFF	TGTGCCAGCAGCTACGGATCATGGGCGCGCACTGAAGCTTTCTTT
TRBV5-1	.	.	TRBJ1-5	CASSLGVGNSNQPQHF	TGCGCCAGCAGCTTGGGGGTCGGGAATAGCAATCAGCCCCAGCATTTT
TRBV28	.	.	TRBJ2-1	CASTGTFPYNEQFF	TGTGCCAGCACAGGGACTTTCCCCTACAATGAGCAGTTCTTC
TRBV5-6	.	.	TRBJ2-1	CASSRKLRDWEQFF	TGTGCCAGCAGCCGCAAACTCAGGGACTGGGAGCAGTTCTTC
TRBV12-3/TRBV12-4	.	.	TRBJ1-2	CASSPPTSNGYTF	TGTGCCAGCAGTCCCCCCACATCGAATGGCTACACCTTC
TRBV10-3	.	few	TRBJ2-7	CAISGGGASYEQYF	TGTGCCATCAGCGGAGGGGGCGCCTCCTACGAGCAGTACTTC
TRBV5-1	.	.	TRBJ1-1	CASSLLGARGTEAFF	TGCGCCAGCAGCTTGTTGGGGGCCCGAGGCACTGAAGCTTTCTTT
TRBV7-6	TRBD1	.	TRBJ1-4	CASSSWTGGKGEKLFF	TGTGCCAGCAGCAGCTGGACAGGGGGCAAGGGGGAAAAACTGTTTTTT
TRBV18	TRBD1	once	TRBJ1-1	CASSRAYQGGLNTEAFF	TGTGCCAGCTCACGGGCGTACCAGGGGGGATTGAACACTGAAGCTTTCTTT
TRBV9	.	.	TRBJ1-1	CASSVDNHAEAFF	TGTGCCAGCAGCGTAGACAATCATGCTGAAGCTTTCTTT
TRBV6-5	.	.	TRBJ2-3	CASSYRRGTDTQYF	TGTGCCAGCAGTTACCGCAGGGGAACAGATACGCAGTATTTT
TRBV5-1	.	.	TRBJ2-2	CASSLPLGATGELFF	TGCGCCAGCAGCTTGCCGCTGGGAGCGACAGGGGAGCTGTTTTTT
TRBV7-2	TRBD1	.	TRBJ1-2	CASSLAPGQGAVGGYTF	TGTGCCAGCAGCTTAGCCCCCGGACAGGGGGCTGTCGGTGGCTACACCTTC
TRBV7-8	.	.	TRBJ1-6	CASSGGWGDNSPLHF	TGTGCCAGCAGCGGCGGATGGGGGGATAATTCACCCCTCCACTTT
TRBV29-1	TRBD1	.	TRBJ1-6	CSVGQGGNSPLHF	TGCAGCGTTGGACAGGGTGGAAATTCACCCCTCCACTTT